The clone carrying this T cell receptor beta chain came up many times. Its antigen is undetermined. Given the absence of the conserved phenylalanine or tryptophan at the CDR3 end, a read error is likely. TCRdb re-called the RACE reads with MiXCR, one entry per CDR3 protein. The sample gives about 84,000 distinct CDR3 sequences, about 10% of which show up once; 3% to 4% is in the top ten. This sample was taken from a study of human T cells and chemical hapten exposure. Study-level points and caveats: Relative to controls, expanded TCRs formed significantly more large CDR3 similarity clusters.

As to time point: patch test 3, about 24 weeks after DPC sensitization. Treatment here: therapeutic diphenylcyclopropenone sensitization with weekly scalp DPC. The CDR3 length is 16 residues. V shed 0 bases, J shed 5 bases, and the junction held 8 bases outside the gene matches. Germline assignment: CDR1 DFQATT and CDR2 SNEGSKA (reference sequence). This clonotype originated in a woman in her forties or fifties with alopecia areata. Some clones in this sample may be carry-over from other donors' samples. The chain carries TRBV20-1 and TRBJ2-3, with 10 bases fitting TRBD2. Here the sequenced sample was whole blood, taken in connection with sensitization to the hapten diphenylcyclopropenone (DPC). CDR3 sequence: CSARDSLAGVKDTQYL. Written as DNA, the CDR3 is TGCAGTGCTAGAGATAGCCTAGCGGGAGTCAAAGATACGCAGTATCTT.